This T cell receptor beta chain was obtained from a study of cytomegalovirus exposure and HLA in healthy donors. Germline CDR1 and CDR2: SGHRS and YFSETQ. The CDR3 loop spans 14 amino acids. The V and J ends lost 1 base and 2 bases respectively, with 9 bases between them. Primers: 60 Vbeta forward and 13 Jbeta reverse. Libraries were prepared by immunoSEQ multiplex PCR; TCRdb keeps only in-frame clonotypes and omits some of them. The sample is made up of around 150,000 clones, and the top ten hold around 1.9% of it. The sequencing sample was made of PBMCs. This TCR was recovered from a man between 25 and 39 years old in good health and CMV-seronegative. The J gene is TRBJ2-5, the V gene TRBV5-1; D uncertain. CDR3 nucleotides: TGCGCCAGCAGCTTGCACACTACGCAAGAGACCCAGTACTTC. Translated, it gives CASSLHTTQETQYF. The variable domain in full, with the rest retrieved from reference TRBV5-1 and TRBJ2-5, is KAGVTQTPRYLIKTRGQQVTLSCSPISGHRSVSWYQQTPGQGLQFLFEYFSETQRNKGNFPGRFSGRQFSNSRSEMNVSTLELGDSALYLCASSLHTTQETQYFGPGTRLLVL.